This T cell receptor beta chain was identified during a study of T cells in Graves' hyperthyroidism and ophthalmopathy. Study findings and constraints: Researchers report that a 13 V-J model separated ophthalmopathy from stable hyperthyroidism.

Amplification of TCR beta CDR3 regions was performed using RNA transcripts as template. With the HTBI primer set, the TCR CDR3 went through a first round of RT-PCR. TCRdb used MiXCR to reprocess the multiplex PCR reads, holding one entry per CDR3 protein. The data show roughly 580,000 distinct CDR3 sequences, roughly 50% seen once. If no ophthalmopathy progression occurred within 18 months, Graves' hyperthyroidism was stable. Exclusion criteria comprised uncontrolled infection, other autoimmune disease, pregnancy or lactation. On the basis of clinical symptoms, serum thyroxine and TRAb, thyroid ultrasound and orbital computed tomography, diagnoses were made. There are many counts of this clonotype. Its antigen is still unknown. The CDR3 is 16 amino acids. Germline V lookup: CDR1 SGDLS, CDR2 YYNGEE. V lost 0 bases and J lost 1; bases outside the gene matches: 0.

This clonotype was sampled from a woman between 18 and 29 years old with Graves' hyperthyroidism. Specimen: peripheral blood or thyroid tissue (not recorded which). The genes are TRBV9 and TRBJ2-6; 8 positions agree with TRBD1. This chain's CDR3 is CASSVDRGSGANVLTF. CDR3 bases: TGTGCCAGCAGCGTAGACAGGGGGTCTGGGGCCAACGTCCTGACTTTC.